This paragraph reports one T cell receptor beta chain. Germline CDR1 and CDR2: MDHEN and SYDVKM. This CDR3 spans 14 amino acids. The ends were cut back, 6 bases at V and 0 bases at J, with 11 bases in the middle. Measured with immunoSEQ multiplex PCR; TCRdb has only the in-frame clones, and not every one. The repertoire consists of 57,000 or so clones, with 70% to 80% occurring once and the leading ten covering over 3%. The data were obtained in a study of T cell responses to AZD1222 COVID-19 vaccine. The source is an adult who received the AZD1222 COVID-19 vaccine. The sample in question was peripheral blood, obtained 28 days after the second AZD1222 dose. The chain employs TRBV28 and TRBJ1-2; tentatively, D is TRBD1 (5 bases). This CDR3 is CASSLGGANYGYTF. For the CDR3, the DNA is TGTGCCAGCAGCCTCGGGGGAGCTAACTATGGCTACACCTTC.